The 14 T cell receptor beta chains in this list originate from one sample, sequenced in a study of blood T cell repertoires in COVID-19. Clones were sequenced by immunoSEQ multiplex PCR, and TCRdb holds only the in-frame ones, with some missing. The top ten hold approximately 1.2% of the sample, which has some 380,000 clones, about 87% seen once. The source material was PBMCs or T cells enriched from blood (not recorded which). All receptors derive from a man younger than 40 who had recovered from COVID-19.

This chain links TRBV20-1 with TRBJ1-1; TRBD1 might be the D (6 bases). Looked up from germline, CDR1 is DFQATT and CDR2 is SNEGSKA (reference sequence). V lost 4 bases and J lost 6, with 9 bases in between. The CDR3 length is 11 residues. CDR3 nucleotide sequence: TGCAGTGCTATGGACAGACCTGAAGCTTTCTTT. Translated: CSAMDRPEAFF.

The CDR3 sequence is CASSGWDRGANEQYF. As DNA, the CDR3 is TGTGCCAGCAGTGGGTGGGACAGGGGGGCGAACGAGCAGTACTTC. V usage is TRBV7-9 and J usage is TRBJ2-7; 11 nucleotides align to TRBD1. The CDR3 has 15 amino acids. The junction had 9 bases not matched to a gene; V was cut back by 6 bases and J by 5 bases. Germline values: CDR1 SEHNR, CDR2 FQNEAQ (reference sequence).

The gene calls are TRBV30 and TRBJ1-1; D uncertain. Germline V gene lookup returns CDR1 GTSNPN and CDR2 SVGIG (reference sequence). Trimming stripped 0 bases from V and 1 base from J, with 15 bases between. The CDR3 length is 16 residues. This CDR3 reads CAWSVPVSSRNTEAFF. The CDR3 region has the DNA TGTGCCTGGAGTGTACCCGTCAGTTCTCGGAACACTGAAGCTTTCTTT.

The chain links TRBV29-1 to TRBJ1-1, with 7 bases matching TRBD1. The CDR3 is 14 amino acids. Trimming took 3 bases from V and 5 from J; bases not matched to a gene: 9. Germline CDR1 is SQVTM and CDR2 is ANQGSEA. CDR3 amino acids: CSVEPYQGGTEAFF. CDR3 nucleotides: TGCAGCGTTGAGCCCTACCAGGGGGGTACTGAAGCTTTCTTT.

The chain is built from TRBV4-1 and TRBJ1-1; weak D call: TRBD1 (6 bases). The germline CDR1 and CDR2 sequences are MGHRA and YSYEKL. This CDR3 is built from 15 residues. Trimming pared 0 bases from V and 7 bases from J, leaving 15 bases between. In DNA form, the CDR3 reads TGCGCCAGCAGCCAAGAGCGGCCAGGGGCAAGTGAAGCTTTCTTT. Amino acids: CASSQERPGASEAFF.

This clone was seen once. CDR3 sequence reads: CASSGGGVDGYTF. For the CDR3, the DNA is TGCGCCAGCAGTGGAGGGGGCGTCGATGGCTACACCTTC. This chain links TRBV5-1 with TRBJ1-2; TRBD1 matches at 7 bases. This CDR3 comprises 13 residues. CDR1 and CDR2 from the germline V gene are SGHRS and YFSETQ. Unmatched junction bases numbered 7, after V lost 5 bases and J lost 6 bases.

The DNA for the CDR3 is TGTGCCTGGAGTGTAGTTGCGGGGGGGCCGGATACGCAGTATTTT. This translates into CAWSVVAGGPDTQYF. The gene calls are TRBV30 and TRBJ2-3; 9 bases align to TRBD2. After removal of 0 bases from V and 6 bases from J, the junction contained 7 bases not matched to a gene. The CDR3 runs 15 residues. Germline CDR1 and CDR2: GTSNPN and SVGIG (reference sequence).

The J gene is TRBJ2-1, the V gene TRBV3-1 (or the pseudogene TRBV3-2); 9 bases agree with TRBD2. V dropped 0 bases and J dropped 3; count of bases not matched to a gene: 3. The V gene's germline CDR1 is LGHDT and CDR2 YNNKEL (reference sequence). The CDR3 has 16 residues. DNA of the CDR3: TGTGCCAGCAGCCAAGATGTGACTAGCGGCTACAATGAGCAGTTCTTC. Translated, it gives CASSQDVTSGYNEQFF.

The chain links TRBV10-1 to TRBJ2-7, with a possible D match to TRBD1 (5 bases). Germline V gene lookup returns CDR1 WNHNN and CDR2 SYGVQD (reference sequence). The CDR3 length is 14 residues. The V and J ends lost 0 bases and 1 base respectively, with 7 bases between them. In DNA, the CDR3 is TGCGCCAGCAGTGAGTCGGGGCGATCCTACGAGCAGTACTTC. It translates to CASSESGRSYEQYF.

As to this clone: Since a much larger clone is just one base distant, this may be a read error. The rearrangement uses TRBV5-5 and TRBJ1-6; 7 positions match TRBD1. The length of the CDR3 is 14 residues. The V gene's germline CDR1 is SGHKS and CDR2 YYEKEE (reference sequence). Losses at the gene ends were 4 bases for V and 5 bases for J; bases not matched to a gene: 3. The CDR3 reads CASSDGTDNSPLHF. The CDR3 coding sequence is TGTGCCAGCAGCGACGGGACAGATAATTCACCCCTCCACTTT.

This chain uses TRBV5-1 with TRBJ2-3, with 10 positions matching TRBD2. The CDR3 length is 17 residues. CDR1 SGHRS and CDR2 YFSETQ come from the germline V gene. The V gene end was trimmed by 0 bases and the J gene end by 4 bases; junction bases not matched to a gene: 8. The CDR3 loop reads CASSLATSGGAPDTQYF. The CDR3 DNA follows: TGCGCCAGCAGCTTGGCGACCAGCGGGGGGGCCCCAGATACGCAGTATTTT.

In regard to this clone: A read error is likely, as this CDR3 ends without the conserved phenylalanine or tryptophan. The DNA is omitted, as the CDR3 cannot be located on it reliably, and the CDR3 follows TCRdb's listing. CDR3 residues: CSADGGWGLS. This sequence joins TRBV20-1 and TRBJ1-1. Termini included, the CDR3 measures 10 amino acids. Germline V lookup: CDR1 DFQATT, CDR2 SNEGSKA (reference sequence).

The rearrangement uses TRBV27 and TRBJ2-1; 7 positions match TRBD2. This CDR3 contains 18 residues. Trimming cost V 4 bases and J 0 bases; bases outside gene matches: 12. Germline values: CDR1 MNHEY, CDR2 SMNVEV (reference sequence). CDR3 bases: TGTGCCAGCAGTTCCCTTATGATCAGCGGGGCCTCCTACAATGAGCAGTTCTTC. Translating it yields CASSSLMISGASYNEQFF.

J is TRBJ2-7 and V is TRBV7-2; 9 positions match TRBD1. The trim removed 4 bases at V and 1 base at J, leaving 5 bases unmatched. Germline lookup yields CDR1 SGHTA and CDR2 FQGNSA. The CDR3 spans 15 residues. This chain's CDR3 is CASSSGQGNSYEQYF. The CDR3 DNA sequence: TGTGCCAGCAGCTCCGGACAGGGGAATTCCTACGAGCAGTACTTC.